One and the same sample provided the 16 T cell receptor beta chains below, sequenced in a study of human T cells and chemical hapten exposure. TCRdb re-analysed the RACE reads in MiXCR, keeping a single row per CDR3 protein. The table has some 43,000 distinct CDR3 sequences, over 3.5% seen once. The sample's time point: patch test 1, 2 weeks after DPC sensitization. Treatment given: therapeutic diphenylcyclopropenone sensitization with weekly scalp DPC. It was from unfractionated whole blood that total RNA was extracted. The sample in question was whole blood, obtained in connection with sensitization to the hapten diphenylcyclopropenone (DPC). These receptors were taken from a man aged 50 or older with alopecia areata. Some clones in this sample may be carry-over from other donors' samples.

This clonotype was found many times. CDR3 coding DNA: TGTGCCAGCAAACCGGGACAGGGATACGAGCAGTACTTC. Amino acid sequence: CASKPGQGYEQYF. The chain carries TRBV6-5 and TRBJ2-7, with 9 bases lining up with TRBD1. With 7 bases clipped from V and 4 bases from J, the junction kept 5 bases outside the gene matches. CDR1 and CDR2 from the germline V gene are MNHEY and SVGAGI. This CDR3 has 13 residues.

This clonotype was counted at least ten times. The gene calls are TRBV5-5 and TRBJ1-3; D ambiguous. The CDR3 runs 12 residues. V dropped 2 bases and J dropped 6 bases, with 6 bases sitting between them. Germline-derived CDR1 and CDR2 are SGHKS and YYEKEE (reference sequence). CDR3 amino acids: CASSLRENTIYF. CDR3 bases: TGTGCCAGCAGCTTACGGGAAAACACCATATATTTT.

This clonotype occurred many times. The V call is TRBV28, the J call TRBJ1-1, with D unresolved. The CDR3 extends over 14 amino acids. V shed 3 bases and J shed 0 bases, with 8 bases lying between them. Germline-derived CDR1 and CDR2 are MDHEN and SYDVKM. CDR3 residues: CASSLVQMNTEAFF. CDR3 bases: TGTGCCAGCAGTTTGGTACAGATGAACACTGAAGCTTTCTTT.

Worth noting for this clonotype: A read error may be the cause here, since a much bigger clone is one base away. The chain recombines TRBV5-1 with TRBJ1-6, with 8 bases matching TRBD1. This CDR3 has 17 amino acids. Germline V CDR1 and CDR2: SGHRS, YFSETQ. V trimming: 0 bases; J trimming: 4 bases; junction bases outside the gene matches: 6. CDR3 amino acids: CASSLGDRIPYNSPLHF. In DNA, the CDR3 is TGCGCCAGCAGCTTGGGGGACAGGATTCCTTATAATTCACCCCTCCACTTT.

This clonotype was detected ten times or more. The genes are TRBV4-1 and TRBJ2-7; D unresolved. V gave up 3 bases and J gave up 2 bases, with 11 bases separating them. CDR3 length equals 14 residues. Germline V gene data show CDR1 as MGHRA and CDR2 as YSYEKL. The CDR3 sequence is CASSHENLAYEQYF. For the CDR3, the DNA is TGCGCCAGCAGCCACGAGAACCTCGCCTACGAGCAGTACTTC.

This clonotype ranks as medium-sized (0.01 to 0.1%). This chain connects TRBV6-2 or TRBV6-3 to TRBJ2-7; possible D gene TRBD2, 6 bases. Trimming cost V 5 bases and J 2 bases, with 10 bases left between them. The V gene's germline CDR1 is MNHEY and CDR2 SVGEGT. The CDR3 totals 13 residues. Here the CDR3 reads CASSDWEAYEQYF. Written as DNA, the CDR3 is TGTGCCAGCAGTGATTGGGAGGCCTACGAGCAGTACTTC.

The table lists this clonotype with many counts. This chain connects TRBV5-1 to TRBJ2-7; the D gene could be TRBD1 or TRBD2 (6 bases each). This CDR3 comprises 15 residues. V shed 0 bases and J shed 4 bases, with 14 bases lying between them. Looked up from germline, CDR1 is SGHRS and CDR2 is YFSETQ. CDR3 region: CASSLGNVGGYEQYF. CDR3 nucleotide sequence: TGCGCCAGCAGCTTGGGCAACGTAGGGGGGTACGAGCAGTACTTC.

This clonotype was recorded many times. V is TRBV6-2 or TRBV6-3 and J is TRBJ2-1; 14 bases line up with TRBD2. The CDR3 spans 18 residues. V lost 4 bases and J lost 4; bases outside the gene matches: 9. Germline values: CDR1 MNHEY, CDR2 SVGEGT. The CDR3 DNA is TGTGCCAGCAGTTCCAAGGGACTAGCGGGGGACCCTTACAATGAGCAGTTCTTC. Protein sequence: CASSSKGLAGDPYNEQFF.

On this clonotype itself: A much larger clone sits a single nucleotide away, making a read error possible. This chain connects TRBV5-5 to TRBJ2-7, with 11 bases that match TRBD1. V shed 4 bases, J shed 7 bases, and the junction held 7 bases outside the gene matches. This CDR3 has 14 residues. CDR1 is SGHKS, CDR2 YYEKEE, per germline (reference sequence). The CDR3 region is CASSLVGQGAEQYF. Here the CDR3 DNA reads TGTGCCAGCAGCCTGGTTGGACAGGGGGCTGAGCAGTACTTC.

This clonotype was seen at least ten times. The chain couples TRBV28 to TRBJ1-5, with D possibly matching TRBD1 (5 bases). From germline, CDR1 is MDHEN and CDR2 SYDVKM. The V and J ends lost 2 bases and 6 bases respectively, with 8 bases between them. The CDR3 runs 13 residues. Here the CDR3 DNA reads TGTGCCAGCAGTTTAGGGGGGTCTCAGCCCCAGCATTTT. Its translation is CASSLGGSQPQHF. Based on the CDR3 plus reference TRBV28 and TRBJ1-5, the full variable domain is DVKVTQSSRYLVKRTGEKVFLECVQDMDHENMFWYRQDPGLGLRLIYFSYDVKMKEKGDIPEGYSVSREKKERFSLILESASTNQTSMYLCASSLGGSQPQHFGDGTRLSIL.

This clonotype was detected ten times or more. This sequence joins TRBV27 and TRBJ1-5, with D perhaps TRBD1 (5 bases). The CDR3 sequence is 21 residues long. The germline CDR1 and CDR2 sequences are MNHEY and SMNVEV (reference sequence). The V end lost 0 bases, the J end lost 0 bases, and 24 bases lay between the germline ends. The CDR3 region has the DNA TGTGCCAGCAGTTTATCGAATCCCGGGACTAGAGCCGGGCATAGCAATCAGCCCCAGCATTTT. Translating it yields CASSLSNPGTRAGHSNQPQHF.

This clonotype was seen ten or more times. The chain couples TRBV11-2 to TRBJ1-5; D gene ambiguous. The CDR3 contains 12 residues. In germline, CDR1 is SGHAT, CDR2 FQNNGV. Between the trimmed V and J ends, which lost 1 base and 3 bases, there was a span of 1 base. Here the CDR3 reads CASSLANQPQHF. CDR3 bases: TGTGCCAGCAGCTTAGCCAATCAGCCCCAGCATTTT. The whole variable domain, filled in from reference TRBV11-2 and TRBJ1-5, reads EAGVAQSPRYKIIEKRQSVAFWCNPISGHATLYWYQQILGQGPKLLIQFQNNGVVDDSQLPKDRFSAERLKGVDSTLKIQPAKLEDSAVYLCASSLANQPQHFGDGTRLSIL.

CDR3 amino acids: CASSQDRVPTDTQYF. The CDR3 coding sequence is TGTGCCAGCAGCCAAGATCGGGTCCCCACAGATACGCAGTATTTT. This chain uses TRBV4-2 with TRBJ2-3, with D uncertain. V was clipped by 0 bases and J by 2 bases, with 9 bases between them. Germline CDR1 and CDR2: LGHNA and YNFKEQ. This CDR3 is built from 15 residues.

This clonotype was detected many times. The chain combines TRBV12-3 or TRBV12-4 with TRBJ2-3, with D unclear. This CDR3 region has 14 residues. V gave up 2 bases and J gave up 0 bases, with 6 bases separating them. CDR3 nucleotides: TGTGCCAGCAGTTTATGGAGTAGCACAGATACGCAGTATTTT. It specifies CASSLWSSTDTQYF.

This clonotype was found many times. The chain carries TRBV6-6 and TRBJ2-1; D unresolved. From germline, CDR1 is MNHNY and CDR2 SVGAGI (reference sequence). Trimming removed 0 bases from V and 6 bases from J, with 3 bases in between. The CDR3 consists of 12 residues. CDR3 nucleotide sequence: TGTGCCAGCAGTTACTCTCCCAATGAGCAGTTCTTC. As protein: CASSYSPNEQFF.

This clonotype has ten or more counts. The CDR3 sequence is CAWMRRANTGELFF. DNA for the CDR3: TGTGCCTGGATGCGCAGGGCGAACACCGGGGAGCTGTTTTTT. The chain combines TRBV30 with TRBJ2-2; possible D gene TRBD1, 5 bases. Germline V lookup: CDR1 GTSNPN, CDR2 SVGIG (reference sequence). CDR3 size: 14 residues. Trimming pared 4 bases from V and 0 bases from J, leaving 9 bases between.